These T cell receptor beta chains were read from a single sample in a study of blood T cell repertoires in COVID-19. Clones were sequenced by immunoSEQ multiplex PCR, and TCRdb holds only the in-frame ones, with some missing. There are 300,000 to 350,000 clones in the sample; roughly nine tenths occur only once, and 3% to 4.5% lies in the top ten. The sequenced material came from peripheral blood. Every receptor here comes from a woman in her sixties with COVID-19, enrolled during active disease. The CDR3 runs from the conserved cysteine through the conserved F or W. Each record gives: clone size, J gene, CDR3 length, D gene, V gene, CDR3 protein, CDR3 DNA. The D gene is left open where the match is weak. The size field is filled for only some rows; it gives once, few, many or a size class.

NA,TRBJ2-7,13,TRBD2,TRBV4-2,CASSRQGGNEQYF,TGTGCCAGCAGCCGGCAGGGAGGGAACGAGCAGTACTTC
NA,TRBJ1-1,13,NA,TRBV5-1,CASSLGVRTEAFF,TGCGCCAGCAGCTTGGGCGTGAGGACTGAAGCTTTCTTT
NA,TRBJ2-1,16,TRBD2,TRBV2,CASSEVPAGSYNEQFF,TGTGCCAGCAGTGAAGTTCCAGCGGGATCCTACAATGAGCAGTTCTTC
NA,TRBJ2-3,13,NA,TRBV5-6,CASSFRGMDTQYF,TGTGCCAGCAGCTTTAGGGGGATGGATACGCAGTATTTT
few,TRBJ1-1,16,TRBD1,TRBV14,CASTNLGQGMNTEAFF,TGTGCCAGCACAAACCTAGGACAGGGAATGAACACTGAAGCTTTCTTT
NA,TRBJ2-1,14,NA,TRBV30,CAWTPGNAYNEQFF,TGTGCCTGGACCCCGGGGAACGCCTACAATGAGCAGTTCTTC
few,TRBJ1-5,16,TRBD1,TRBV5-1,CASSTQDRDSNQPQHF,TGCGCCAGCAGCACCCAGGACAGGGATAGCAATCAGCCCCAGCATTTT
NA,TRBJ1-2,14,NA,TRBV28,CATWGGATNYGYTF,TGTGCCACCTGGGGCGGCGCGACAAACTATGGCTACACCTTC
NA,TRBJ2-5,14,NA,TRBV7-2,CASSRLGALETQYF,TGTGCCAGCAGCCGCCTTGGGGCTTTGGAGACCCAGTACTTC
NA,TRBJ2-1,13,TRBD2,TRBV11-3,CASSLEAGGEQFF,TGTGCCAGCAGCTTAGAGGCGGGAGGCGAGCAGTTCTTC
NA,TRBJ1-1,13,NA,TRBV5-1,CASSQTGYTEAFF,TGCGCCAGCAGCCAGACTGGTTACACTGAAGCTTTCTTT
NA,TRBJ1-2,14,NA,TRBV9,CASSVEGFDYGYTF,TGTGCCAGCAGCGTAGAGGGGTTTGACTATGGCTACACCTTC
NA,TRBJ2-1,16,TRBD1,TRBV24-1,CATSGSDRALRNEQFF,TGTGCCACCAGTGGATCGGACAGGGCCCTTCGCAATGAGCAGTTCTTC
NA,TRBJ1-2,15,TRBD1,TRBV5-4,CASTSRQGAVGGYTF,TGTGCCAGTACCTCCCGACAGGGGGCGGTAGGAGGCTACACCTTC
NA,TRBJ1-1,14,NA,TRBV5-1,CASSSQGMNTEAFF,TGCGCCAGCAGCTCGCAGGGGATGAACACTGAAGCTTTCTTT
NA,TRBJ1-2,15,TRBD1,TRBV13,CASSPYRGEEYGYTF,TGTGCCAGCAGCCCCTACAGGGGAGAGGAGTATGGCTACACCTTC
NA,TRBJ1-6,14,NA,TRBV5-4,CASTVGDRNSPLHF,TGTGCCAGCACAGTAGGGGATAGGAATTCACCCCTCCACTTT
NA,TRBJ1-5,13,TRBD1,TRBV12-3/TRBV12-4,CASRGQPNQPQHF,TGTGCCAGCAGGGGACAGCCTAATCAGCCCCAGCATTTT
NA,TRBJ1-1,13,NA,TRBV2,CASSEVQYTEAFF,TGTGCCAGCTCTGAGGTCCAGTACACTGAAGCTTTCTTT
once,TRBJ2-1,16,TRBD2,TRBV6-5,CASSYYSGGPYNEQFF,TGTGCCAGCAGTTACTACAGCGGGGGGCCTTACAATGAGCAGTTCTTC
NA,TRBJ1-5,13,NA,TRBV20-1,CSASKQGNQPQHF,TGCAGTGCTAGTAAGCAGGGAAATCAGCCCCAGCATTTT
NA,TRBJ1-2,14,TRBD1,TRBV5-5,CASSRQGAGYGYTF,TGTGCCAGCAGCAGACAGGGGGCTGGATATGGCTACACCTTC
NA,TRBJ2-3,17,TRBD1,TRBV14,CASSPIQGTGSTDTQYF,TGTGCCAGCAGCCCTATACAAGGGACAGGGAGCACAGATACGCAGTATTTT
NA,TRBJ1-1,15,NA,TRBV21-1,CASSPLGTGNTEAFF,TGTGCCAGCAGCCCCCTCGGGACAGGGAACACTGAAGCTTTCTTT
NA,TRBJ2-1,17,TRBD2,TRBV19,CASSIVGLAGNYNEQFF,TGTGCCAGTAGTATAGTAGGACTAGCGGGTAACTACAATGAGCAGTTCTTC
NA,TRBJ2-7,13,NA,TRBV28,CASSPGQFYEQYF,TGTGCCAGCAGTCCGGGACAATTCTACGAGCAGTACTTC
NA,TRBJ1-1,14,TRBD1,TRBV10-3,CAIRYGQGGTEAFF,TGTGCCATCAGGTATGGACAGGGAGGGACTGAAGCTTTCTTT